This T cell receptor beta chain was identified in a study of blood T cell repertoires in COVID-19. Study-level background: The United States, Italy and Spain provided the acute and convalescent COVID-19 samples. Sample material is recorded as cDNA or gDNA derived from T cells, B-cell-depleted T cells, or PBMCs.

Trimming cost V 5 bases and J 3 bases, with 16 bases left between them. CDR1 LNHDA and CDR2 SQIVND come from the germline V gene (reference sequence). CDR3 length: 15 residues. Original methodology: Amplification of reference gene primers was used by the study to estimate nucleated cell counts. TCRdb's copy holds only in-frame clones and misses some; the assay was immunoSEQ multiplex PCR. That table gives V, J and clone size, and the DNA gave D and trimming. The sample lists tens of thousands of clones, around 85% occurring once. The source of this sequence is an older man with acute or convalescent COVID-19. The V gene is TRBV19, the J gene TRBJ1-1, with D possibly being TRBD1 (6 bases). Sequenced input: peripheral blood. The CDR3 region is CASSSTGYGDTEAFF. The CDR3 DNA follows: TGTGCCAGTAGTTCCACAGGGTACGGGGACACTGAAGCTTTCTTT.